This record concerns one TCR beta chain sequence. The data were taken from a study of cytomegalovirus exposure and HLA in healthy donors. Primers included in the PCR were 60 Vbeta and 13 Jbeta primers. Data came from immunoSEQ multiplex PCR; TCRdb stores just in-frame clones and leaves some out. The table for this sample gives approximately 50,000 clones. CDR1 MNHNY and CDR2 SVGAGI come from the germline V gene (reference sequence). Trimming removed 2 bases from V and 4 bases from J; junction bases left unmatched: 4. This CDR3 comprises 14 residues. This chain uses TRBV6-6 with TRBJ1-1, with 7 positions matching TRBD1. The sequence came from a female donor in good health and CMV-seronegative. Sequenced material: PBMCs. In DNA form, the CDR3 reads TGTGCCAGCAGTTACAATGCAGGGGGCACTGAAGCTTTCTTT. Protein sequence: CASSYNAGGTEAFF.